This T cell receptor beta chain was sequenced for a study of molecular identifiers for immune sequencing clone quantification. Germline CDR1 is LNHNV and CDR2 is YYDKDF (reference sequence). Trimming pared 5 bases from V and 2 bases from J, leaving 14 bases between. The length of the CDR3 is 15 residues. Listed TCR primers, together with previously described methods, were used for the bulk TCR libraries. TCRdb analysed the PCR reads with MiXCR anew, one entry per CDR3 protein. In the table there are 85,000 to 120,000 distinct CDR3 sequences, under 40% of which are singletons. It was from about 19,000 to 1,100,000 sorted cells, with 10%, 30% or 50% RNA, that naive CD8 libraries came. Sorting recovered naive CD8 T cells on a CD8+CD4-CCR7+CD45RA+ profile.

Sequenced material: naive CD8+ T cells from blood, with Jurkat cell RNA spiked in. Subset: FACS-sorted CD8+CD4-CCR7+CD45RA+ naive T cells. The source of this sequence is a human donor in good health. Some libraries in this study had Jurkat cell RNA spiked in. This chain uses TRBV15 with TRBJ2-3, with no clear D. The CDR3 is CATSPFRLVTDTQYF. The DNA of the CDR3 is TGTGCCACCAGCCCGTTTCGTTTAGTCACAGATACGCAGTATTTT.